In this sample, the clone carrying this TCR beta chain turned up many times. Its antigen remains unknown. These data originate in a study of response to subunit inactivated influenza vaccine. Whole-study results and caveats: The authors offered the suggestion that each seasonal influenza vaccination recruits few new T cells.

TCRdb re-derived calls from the RT-PCR reads in MiXCR, one entry per CDR3 protein. The sample lists about 780,000 distinct CDR3 sequences; 18% were seen once. Germline CDR1 is SGHTA and CDR2 is FQGNSA. This CDR3 has 15 amino acids. V gave up 1 base and J gave up 0 bases, with 7 bases separating them. The sample here was PBMCs from blood, taken about 5 days after vaccination. The TCR sequence derives from a middle-aged man who received an inactivated influenza vaccine. The J gene is TRBJ2-1, the V gene TRBV7-2; D gene ambiguous. The CDR3 DNA follows: TGTGCCAGCAGCTTAGAAAGGAGCTCCTACAATGAGCAGTTCTTC. It codes for CASSLERSSYNEQFF.